One and the same sample provided the 2 T cell receptor beta chains below, sequenced in a study of CD8 T cells in ankylosing spondylitis. TCRdb passed the 5' RACE reads through MiXCR, listing each CDR3 protein once. The table has about 270,000 distinct CDR3 sequences, roughly a third seen once; the top ten hold roughly 4.2%. The sequencing sample was made of blood, either unsorted or a sorted T cell fraction (not recorded which). Every receptor here comes from a male donor with ankylosing spondylitis or in good health (not recorded which).

This clonotype was counted between two and nine times. The chain couples TRBV10-3 to TRBJ2-3; 11 nucleotides line up with TRBD2. Germline CDR1 is ENHRY and CDR2 is SYGVKD. V gave up 6 bases and J gave up 5 bases; unmatched junction bases: 10. The CDR3 extends over 16 amino acids. The CDR3 nucleotides read TGTGCCATCAGCACTAAACTAGCGGGGGACTTAGATACGCAGTATTTT. Encoded protein: CAISTKLAGDLDTQYF.

The V and J genes are TRBV12-3 or TRBV12-4 and TRBJ2-7, with TRBD2 matching 9 bases. The CDR3 spans 15 residues. The V gene end was trimmed by 8 bases and the J gene end by 3 bases; junction bases not matched to a gene: 11. The DNA for the CDR3 is TGTGCCAGCGGGGGTGCGGGGGGGCCGAACTACGAGCAGTACTTC. Translating it yields CASGGAGGPNYEQYF.